Listed below are T cell receptor beta chains from one sample, sequenced in a study of cytotoxic CD8 clonotypes in ibrutinib-treated CLL. The protocol was immunoSEQ multiplex PCR, while the TCRdb copy is restricted to in-frame clones and leaves out a portion. The sample carries around 310,000 clones, approximately 80% recorded once. The specimen comprised PBMCs, sampled before ibrutinib treatment. Receptors originate from a human donor with chronic lymphocytic leukemia. CDR3s include the opening cysteine and the closing phenylalanine or tryptophan. The D gene is left open where the match is weak. Rows may omit the clone size; those that give it use once, few, many or a size class.

cdr3_length: 14
d_call: -
clone_size: -
j_call: TRBJ2-3
v_call: TRBV7-8
cdr3_aa: CASSLATYTDTQYF
cdr3_nt: TGTGCCAGCAGCTTAGCAACCTACACAGATACGCAGTATTTT

cdr3_length: 16
d_call: -
clone_size: -
j_call: TRBJ1-5
v_call: TRBV5-1
cdr3_aa: CASSLDAGPNNQPQHF
cdr3_nt: TGCGCCAGCAGCTTGGATGCGGGACCGAACAATCAGCCCCAGCATTTT

cdr3_length: 13
d_call: -
clone_size: few
j_call: TRBJ1-1
v_call: TRBV5-1
cdr3_aa: CASSLGQDNEAFF
cdr3_nt: TGCGCCAGCAGCTTGGGACAGGATAATGAGGCTTTCTTT

cdr3_length: 18
d_call: -
clone_size: -
j_call: TRBJ2-6
v_call: TRBV18
cdr3_aa: CASSPMLPLTSGANVLTF
cdr3_nt: TGTGCCAGCTCACCGATGTTGCCCCTAACCTCTGGGGCCAACGTCCTGACTTTC

cdr3_length: 13
d_call: -
clone_size: -
j_call: TRBJ2-3
v_call: TRBV18
cdr3_aa: CASSPQKTDTQYF
cdr3_nt: TGTGCCAGCTCACCACAGAAGACAGATACGCAGTATTTT

cdr3_length: 10
d_call: -
clone_size: -
j_call: TRBJ1-1
v_call: TRBV29-1
cdr3_aa: CSALKNEAFF
cdr3_nt: TGCAGCGCCCTAAAAAATGAAGCTTTCTTT

cdr3_length: 15
d_call: TRBD2
clone_size: once
j_call: TRBJ2-7
v_call: TRBV30
cdr3_aa: CAWTVRASGLYEQYF
cdr3_nt: TGTGCCTGGACGGTTCGGGCTAGCGGGTTGTACGAGCAGTACTTC

cdr3_length: 15
d_call: TRBD2
clone_size: -
j_call: TRBJ2-7
v_call: TRBV28
cdr3_aa: CASSAITGLRYEQYF
cdr3_nt: TGTGCCAGCAGTGCAATTACGGGACTACGCTACGAGCAGTACTTC

cdr3_length: 13
d_call: -
clone_size: -
j_call: TRBJ1-4
v_call: TRBV29-1
cdr3_aa: CSAPAGNNEKLFF
cdr3_nt: TGCAGCGCCCCTGCAGGGAATAATGAAAAACTGTTTTTT

cdr3_length: 12
d_call: -
clone_size: -
j_call: TRBJ1-5
v_call: TRBV30
cdr3_aa: CAWSLGLQPQHF
cdr3_nt: TGTGCCTGGAGTTTGGGTTTGCAGCCCCAGCATTTT

cdr3_length: 15
d_call: -
clone_size: -
j_call: TRBJ2-2
v_call: TRBV5-5
cdr3_aa: CASSPRTMNTGELFF
cdr3_nt: TGTGCCAGCAGCCCCCGAACAATGAACACCGGGGAGCTGTTTTTT

cdr3_length: 15
d_call: -
clone_size: -
j_call: TRBJ2-1
v_call: TRBV19
cdr3_aa: CASSIGGRVTNEQFF
cdr3_nt: TGTGCCAGTAGTATTGGGGGCAGGGTGACGAATGAGCAGTTCTTC

cdr3_length: 22
d_call: TRBD2
clone_size: -
j_call: TRBJ2-6
v_call: TRBV7-6
cdr3_aa: CASSLVSFPGLAGVAGANVLTF
cdr3_nt: TGTGCCAGCAGCTTAGTTTCGTTCCCCGGCCTAGCGGGAGTGGCTGGGGCCAACGTCCTGACTTTC

cdr3_length: 14
d_call: -
clone_size: -
j_call: TRBJ2-7
v_call: TRBV7-8
cdr3_aa: CASIPGGRPYEQYF
cdr3_nt: TGTGCCAGCATCCCCGGGGGGCGACCTTACGAGCAGTACTTC

cdr3_length: 17
d_call: TRBD1
clone_size: once
j_call: TRBJ1-5
v_call: TRBV7-2
cdr3_aa: CASSLVGTGGSNQPQHF
cdr3_nt: TGTGCCAGCAGCTTAGTCGGGACAGGGGGTAGCAATCAGCCCCAGCATTTT

cdr3_length: 15
d_call: -
clone_size: -
j_call: TRBJ2-2
v_call: TRBV5-5
cdr3_aa: CASSFSDSNTGELFF
cdr3_nt: TGTGCCAGCAGCTTTAGCGACTCGAACACCGGGGAGCTGTTTTTT

cdr3_length: 13
d_call: -
clone_size: -
j_call: TRBJ2-7
v_call: TRBV2
cdr3_aa: CASSEGWDYEQYF
cdr3_nt: TGTGCCAGCAGTGAAGGCTGGGACTACGAGCAGTACTTC

cdr3_length: 14
d_call: -
clone_size: -
j_call: TRBJ2-2
v_call: TRBV14
cdr3_aa: CASNSGAYTGELFF
cdr3_nt: TGTGCCAGCAACTCAGGGGCCTACACCGGGGAGCTGTTTTTT

cdr3_length: 14
d_call: -
clone_size: few
j_call: TRBJ2-2
v_call: TRBV5-6
cdr3_aa: CASSLAPNTGELFF
cdr3_nt: TGTGCCAGCAGCTTGGCACCTAACACCGGGGAGCTGTTTTTT

cdr3_length: 14
d_call: -
clone_size: -
j_call: TRBJ2-7
v_call: TRBV19
cdr3_aa: CASKEAAGFYEQYF
cdr3_nt: TGTGCCAGTAAAGAGGCAGCAGGTTTTTACGAGCAGTACTTC

cdr3_length: 14
d_call: TRBD1
clone_size: once
j_call: TRBJ1-1
v_call: TRBV6-5
cdr3_aa: CASSTHQGAPVAFF
cdr3_nt: TGTGCCAGCAGTACTCACCAGGGGGCGCCGGTAGCTTTCTTT

cdr3_length: 12
d_call: -
clone_size: once
j_call: TRBJ2-3
v_call: TRBV30
cdr3_aa: CAWGTVPDTQYF
cdr3_nt: TGTGCCTGGGGGACTGTTCCAGATACGCAGTATTTT

cdr3_length: 16
d_call: TRBD1
clone_size: -
j_call: TRBJ1-3
v_call: TRBV5-4
cdr3_aa: CASSPSLGTGRDTIYF
cdr3_nt: TGTGCCAGCAGCCCCTCGCTCGGGACAGGGCGTGACACCATATATTTT

cdr3_length: 19
d_call: -
clone_size: -
j_call: TRBJ2-2
v_call: TRBV4-2
cdr3_aa: CASSQVGSGGPSNTGELFF
cdr3_nt: TGTGCCAGCAGCCAAGTAGGCTCCGGGGGCCCTTCTAACACCGGGGAGCTGTTTTTT

cdr3_length: 15
d_call: TRBD2
clone_size: -
j_call: TRBJ2-7
v_call: TRBV11-3
cdr3_aa: CASSLGLAGIGEQYF
cdr3_nt: TGTGCCAGCAGCTTAGGACTAGCGGGGATCGGCGAGCAGTACTTC

cdr3_length: 12
d_call: -
clone_size: -
j_call: TRBJ1-2
v_call: TRBV2
cdr3_aa: CASSASPYGYTF
cdr3_nt: TGTGCCAGCAGCGCTTCACCATATGGCTACACCTTC

cdr3_length: 16
d_call: TRBD2
clone_size: -
j_call: TRBJ2-3
v_call: TRBV27
cdr3_aa: CASSFSTSGSTDTQYF
cdr3_nt: TGTGCCAGCAGTTTTTCAACTAGCGGGAGCACAGATACGCAGTATTTT

cdr3_length: 13
d_call: TRBD2
clone_size: -
j_call: TRBJ2-3
v_call: TRBV7-9
cdr3_aa: CASSQAGVDTQYF
cdr3_nt: TGTGCCAGCAGCCAAGCGGGAGTGGATACGCAGTATTTT

cdr3_length: 16
d_call: -
clone_size: -
j_call: TRBJ1-4
v_call: TRBV28
cdr3_aa: CASSSPTGLPNEKLFF
cdr3_nt: TGTGCCAGCAGTTCGCCTACAGGGCTGCCTAATGAAAAACTGTTTTTT

cdr3_length: 15
d_call: TRBD2
clone_size: -
j_call: TRBJ2-7
v_call: TRBV7-2
cdr3_aa: CASSLVGTSSYEQYF
cdr3_nt: TGTGCCAGCAGCTTAGTCGGGACTAGCTCCTACGAGCAGTACTTC

cdr3_length: 15
d_call: TRBD2
clone_size: -
j_call: TRBJ2-1
v_call: TRBV30
cdr3_aa: CAGPGLAASYNEQFF
cdr3_nt: TGTGCCGGCCCGGGACTAGCGGCCTCCTACAATGAGCAGTTCTTC

cdr3_length: 15
d_call: -
clone_size: -
j_call: TRBJ2-2
v_call: TRBV11-2
cdr3_aa: CASSLLGRGTGELFF
cdr3_nt: TGTGCCAGCAGCTTATTAGGGAGAGGCACCGGGGAGCTGTTTTTT

cdr3_length: 14
d_call: -
clone_size: -
j_call: TRBJ1-2
v_call: TRBV7-9
cdr3_aa: CASRPVRDNYGYTF
cdr3_nt: TGTGCCAGCAGACCAGTTCGGGACAACTATGGCTACACCTTC

cdr3_length: 16
d_call: TRBD2
clone_size: -
j_call: TRBJ2-7
v_call: TRBV7-8
cdr3_aa: CASSLAGTSRLYEQYF
cdr3_nt: TGTGCCAGCAGCTTAGCTGGGACTAGCAGGTTATACGAGCAGTACTTC

cdr3_length: 16
d_call: TRBD1
clone_size: -
j_call: TRBJ1-2
v_call: TRBV25-1
cdr3_aa: CASSEPGTGGSRGYTF
cdr3_nt: TGTGCCAGCAGTGAGCCGGGGACAGGGGGATCGCGGGGCTACACCTTC

cdr3_length: 15
d_call: -
clone_size: -
j_call: TRBJ2-1
v_call: TRBV9
cdr3_aa: CASSVSGSSYNEQFF
cdr3_nt: TGTGCCAGCAGCGTGAGTGGGAGCTCCTACAATGAGCAGTTCTTC

cdr3_length: 15
d_call: TRBD1
clone_size: -
j_call: TRBJ1-5
v_call: TRBV5-1
cdr3_aa: CASSSMGQGDQPQHF
cdr3_nt: TGCGCCAGCAGCTCAATGGGACAGGGTGATCAGCCCCAGCATTTT

cdr3_length: 14
d_call: -
clone_size: few
j_call: TRBJ2-5
v_call: TRBV9
cdr3_aa: CASSKGDRPETQYF
cdr3_nt: TGTGCCAGCAGCAAAGGAGACAGGCCAGAGACCCAGTACTTC

cdr3_length: 19
d_call: TRBD1
clone_size: -
j_call: TRBJ2-4
v_call: TRBV9
cdr3_aa: CASSVGDRGAITAKNIQYF
cdr3_nt: TGTGCCAGCAGCGTTGGGGACAGGGGTGCAATTACGGCCAAAAACATTCAGTACTTC

cdr3_length: 13
d_call: -
clone_size: -
j_call: TRBJ2-5
v_call: TRBV10-3
cdr3_aa: CAIGGGLQETQYF
cdr3_nt: TGTGCCATCGGAGGGGGACTACAAGAGACCCAGTACTTC

cdr3_length: 16
d_call: TRBD2
clone_size: -
j_call: TRBJ2-1
v_call: TRBV11-3
cdr3_aa: CASSVSSGRSYNEQFF
cdr3_nt: TGTGCCAGCAGCGTATCTAGCGGGAGGTCCTACAATGAGCAGTTCTTC

cdr3_length: 15
d_call: -
clone_size: -
j_call: TRBJ2-7
v_call: TRBV5-4
cdr3_aa: CASSLVPTDGYEQYF
cdr3_nt: TGTGCCAGCAGCTTAGTCCCTACCGATGGTTACGAGCAGTACTTC

cdr3_length: 14
d_call: TRBD1
clone_size: -
j_call: TRBJ2-7
v_call: TRBV27
cdr3_aa: CASSYRGDSYEQYF
cdr3_nt: TGTGCCAGCAGTTACAGGGGGGACTCCTACGAGCAGTACTTC

cdr3_length: 13
d_call: -
clone_size: -
j_call: TRBJ1-4
v_call: TRBV30
cdr3_aa: CAWRRGAGEKLFF
cdr3_nt: TGTGCCTGGAGGCGGGGGGCGGGAGAAAAACTGTTTTTT

cdr3_length: 16
d_call: -
clone_size: -
j_call: TRBJ2-6
v_call: TRBV15
cdr3_aa: CATSREAGTGANVLTF
cdr3_nt: TGTGCCACCAGCAGAGAGGCAGGGACTGGGGCCAACGTCCTGACTTTC

cdr3_length: 14
d_call: -
clone_size: -
j_call: TRBJ1-2
v_call: TRBV28
cdr3_aa: CASRNMWERDGYTF
cdr3_nt: TGTGCCAGCAGGAATATGTGGGAGCGGGATGGCTACACCTTC

cdr3_length: 15
d_call: -
clone_size: -
j_call: TRBJ1-5
v_call: TRBV28
cdr3_aa: CASSFVQGLNQPQHF
cdr3_nt: TGTGCCAGCAGTTTCGTACAGGGCCTGAATCAGCCCCAGCATTTT

cdr3_length: 16
d_call: -
clone_size: -
j_call: TRBJ1-3
v_call: TRBV5-4
cdr3_aa: CASSLVEAVIGNTIYF
cdr3_nt: TGTGCCAGCAGCCTCGTAGAGGCGGTTATTGGAAACACCATATATTTT

cdr3_length: 15
d_call: -
clone_size: once
j_call: TRBJ1-2
v_call: TRBV14
cdr3_aa: CASSQALGGNYGYTF
cdr3_nt: TGTGCCAGCAGCCAAGCCTTGGGCGGGAACTATGGCTACACCTTC

cdr3_length: 15
d_call: TRBD2
clone_size: -
j_call: TRBJ2-7
v_call: TRBV6-6
cdr3_aa: CASRYLREDSYEQYF
cdr3_nt: TGTGCCAGCAGATACCTCCGGGAGGACTCCTACGAGCAGTACTTC

cdr3_length: 16
d_call: -
clone_size: -
j_call: TRBJ2-7
v_call: TRBV4-3
cdr3_aa: CASSQDHRLGAYEQYF
cdr3_nt: TGCGCCAGCAGCCAAGATCACAGGTTGGGGGCCTACGAGCAGTACTTC